The 29 T cell receptor beta chains below come from one sample, sequenced in a study of blood T cell repertoires in COVID-19. Sequenced by immunoSEQ multiplex PCR; TCRdb stores in-frame clones only, minus some. Among 100,000 to 150,000 clones, less than 90% were seen once, and the ten largest hold 5% to 7.5%. Sample: peripheral blood. Every receptor here comes from a man older than 75 with active or convalescent COVID-19.

The J gene is TRBJ1-1, the V gene TRBV19; D is unclear. The length of the CDR3 is 13 residues. V shed 6 bases and J shed 1 base, with 9 bases lying between them. Germline-derived CDR1 and CDR2 are LNHDA and SQIVND (reference sequence). CDR3 coding DNA: TGTGCCAGTAGCCTGACATCGAACACTGAAGCTTTCTTT. This codes for CASSLTSNTEAFF.

This sequence joins TRBV7-2 and TRBJ2-5, with 14 bases identical to TRBD2. Per germline, CDR1 SGHTA and CDR2 FQGNSA. J lost 3 bases, V lost 2 bases, and 5 bases had no gene match. CDR3 length equals 17 residues. The DNA for the CDR3 is TGTGCCAGCAGCTTATTCCGGACTAGCGGGGGGAAAGAGACCCAGTACTTC. It is translated as CASSLFRTSGGKETQYF. Together with reference TRBV7-2 and TRBJ2-5, the CDR3 gives the full variable domain: GAGVSQSPSNKVTEKGKDVELRCDPISGHTALYWYRQSLGQGLEFLIYFQGNSAPDKSGLPSDRFSAERTGGSVSTLTIQRTQQEDSAVYLCASSLFRTSGGKETQYFGPGTRLLVL.

The V call is TRBV30, the J call TRBJ2-2, with 10 bases lining up with TRBD1. CDR1 and CDR2 from the germline V gene are GTSNPN and SVGIG (reference sequence). With 5 bases clipped from V and 4 bases from J, the junction kept 4 bases outside the gene matches. The CDR3 consists of 14 residues. The CDR3 region is CAWCDRGRTGELFF. The CDR3 DNA follows: TGTGCCTGGTGCGACAGGGGGCGCACCGGGGAGCTGTTTTTT.

This sequence joins TRBV29-1 and TRBJ1-2, with 8 nucleotides matching TRBD1. The germline gives CDR1 SQVTM, CDR2 ANQGSEA. V lost 4 bases, J lost 6 bases, and 7 bases stayed unmatched. The CDR3 is 13 residues long. The DNA for the CDR3 is TGCAGCGTTGCGGCAGGGGGCGCGGATGGCTACACCTTC. Translated: CSVAAGGADGYTF.

This chain uses TRBV12-5 with TRBJ2-5; weak D call: TRBD1 (5 bases). The V gene lost 3 bases and the J gene lost 6 bases, with 17 bases spanning the gap. This CDR3 contains 15 residues. Germline V CDR1 and CDR2: LGHNT, FRNRAP. Here the CDR3 reads CASGFQGIGGKTQYF. The CDR3 region has the DNA TGTGCTAGTGGTTTCCAGGGAATAGGCGGAAAGACCCAGTACTTC.

The rearrangement links TRBV5-8 to TRBJ1-1, with TRBD1 matching 11 bases. The CDR3 consists of 14 residues. Trimming cost V 4 bases and J 11 bases; bases outside gene matches: 10. Germline V lookup: CDR1 SGHTS, CDR2 YDEGEE. CDR3 residues: CASSTGTGGNRAFF. The CDR3 DNA follows: TGTGCCAGCAGCACCGGGACAGGGGGAAATCGGGCTTTCTTT.

This chain links TRBV5-1 with TRBJ2-3, with a possible D match to TRBD1 (6 bases). V gave up 4 bases and J gave up 0 bases, with 12 bases separating them. CDR1 is SGHRS and CDR2 is YFSETQ in the germline V gene. CDR3 size: 15 residues. The CDR3 nucleotides are TGCGCCAGCAGCCCCGGGACATCGAGCACAGATACGCAGTATTTT. Protein: CASSPGTSSTDTQYF.

The chain links TRBV5-1 to TRBJ1-2, with 9 bases matching TRBD1. CDR1 is SGHRS, CDR2 YFSETQ, per germline. The ends lost 5 bases at V and 1 base at J; junction bases unmatched: 12. The CDR3 runs 17 residues. For the CDR3, the DNA is TGCGCCAGCAGTTCCCGGGGACAGGGCGCAAGTAACTATGGCTACACCTTC. This gives the protein CASSSRGQGASNYGYTF.

The rearrangement joins TRBV7-7 to TRBJ2-2, with a weak D call TRBD2 (5 bases). V was trimmed by 2 bases and J by 6 bases, leaving 7 bases between them. CDR1 SSHAT and CDR2 FNYEAQ come from the germline V gene (reference sequence). The CDR3 extends over 13 amino acids. The CDR3 loop reads CASSLTRSGELFF. In DNA form, the CDR3 reads TGTGCCAGCAGCTTAACTAGATCCGGGGAGCTGTTTTTT.

J is TRBJ2-7 and V is TRBV29-1, with TRBD2 as a possible D gene (6 bases). V shed 7 bases and J shed 6 bases, with 19 bases lying between them. CDR3 length: 13 residues. From germline, CDR1 is SQVTM and CDR2 ANQGSEA. DNA for the CDR3: TGCAGCGGAGTGGCCGGGAGAGCGCGCGAGCAGTACTTC. Protein product: CSGVAGRAREQYF.

The chain carries TRBV4-3 and TRBJ1-3, with a weak D call TRBD1 (5 bases). The CDR3 runs 19 residues. Germline lookup yields CDR1 LGHNA and CDR2 YSLEER. Trimming shortened V by 0 bases and J by 0 bases, and 18 bases separated the two germline ends. DNA for the CDR3: TGCGCCAGCAGCCAAGATCTTAGACAGCATCGTCGCTCTGGAAACACCATATATTTT. Translated: CASSQDLRQHRRSGNTIYF.

To note about this clone: The sample has other DNA sequences that encode this CDR3 too. This chain links TRBV29-1 with TRBJ2-7; 10 positions match TRBD1. This CDR3 has 13 amino acids. Germline V CDR1 and CDR2: SQVTM, ANQGSEA. V was pared by 6 bases and J by 3 bases, with 5 bases of the junction left unmatched. In DNA, the CDR3 is TGCAGCGTCAGGACAGGGGGTTTCTACGAGCAGTACTTC. The encoded protein is CSVRTGGFYEQYF.

This chain joins TRBV7-2 and TRBJ2-7; TRBD2 aligns across 9 bases. This CDR3 comprises 15 residues. Germline V gene sequence: CDR1 SGHTA, CDR2 FQGNSA. The V segment lost 6 bases and the J segment 2 bases; nucleotides outside the gene matches: 8. The CDR3 region is CASSSPTSGTYEQYF. The CDR3 bases are TGTGCCAGCAGTTCACCGACTAGCGGAACCTACGAGCAGTACTTC. Full variable domain (missing parts from reference TRBV7-2 and TRBJ2-7): GAGVSQSPSNKVTEKGKDVELRCDPISGHTALYWYRQSLGQGLEFLIYFQGNSAPDKSGLPSDRFSAERTGGSVSTLTIQRTQQEDSAVYLCASSSPTSGTYEQYFGPGTRLTVT.

The V and J genes are TRBV9 and TRBJ2-7; 11 positions match TRBD2. The V gene end was trimmed by 4 bases and the J gene end by 2 bases; junction bases not matched to a gene: 5. This CDR3 comprises 15 residues. The germline gives CDR1 SGDLS, CDR2 YYNGEE. The CDR3 nucleotides are TGTGCCAGCAGCCTGACTAGCGGGGCCACCTACGAGCAGTACTTC. This codes for CASSLTSGATYEQYF.

The chain employs TRBV5-1 and TRBJ1-4; unclear D gene. The CDR3 length is 15 residues. From germline, CDR1 is SGHRS and CDR2 YFSETQ. The V end lost 0 bases, the J end lost 8 bases, and 14 bases lay between the germline ends. CDR3 in DNA: TGCGCCAGCAGCTTGGCGGGTGGAGGGATGGAAAAACTGTTTTTT. Its translation: CASSLAGGGMEKLFF.

The rearrangement uses TRBV6-5 and TRBJ1-1; TRBD1 aligns across 8 bases. The CDR3 runs to 13 residues. The germline V gene has CDR1 MNHEY and CDR2 SVGAGI. V gave up 2 bases and J gave up 8 bases; unmatched junction bases: 4. The CDR3 region has the DNA TGTGCCAGCAGTTACACCTACAGGGGGGAAGCTTTCTTT. Residues: CASSYTYRGEAFF.

The rearrangement uses TRBV14 and TRBJ2-3; TRBD1 might be the D (6 bases). This CDR3 is 17 amino acids long. The germline V gene has CDR1 SGHDN and CDR2 FVKESK. V was clipped by 2 bases and J by 0 bases, with 15 bases between them. In DNA form, the CDR3 reads TGTGCCAGCAGCCAAATGACCCCAGGGGACAGCACAGATACGCAGTATTTT. As protein: CASSQMTPGDSTDTQYF.

This clone turned up a few times. One junction end does not reproduce the germline sequence, and a read error may be involved. The chain uses TRBV6-5 and TRBJ1-2, with TRBD1 identical over 7 bases. This CDR3 contains 16 residues. Germline CDR1 reads MNHEY; CDR2 reads SVGAGI. The CDR3 here is CASSHSARGRFEGYTF. DNA of the CDR3: TGTGCCAGCAGTCACTCGGCGAGGGGGCGGTTTGAAGGCTACACCTTC.

This chain connects TRBV7-2 to TRBJ2-5, with 10 bases fitting TRBD2. The CDR3 consists of 16 residues. The J segment lost 5 bases and the V segment lost 4 bases, leaving 10 bases of the junction unmatched. Looked up from germline, CDR1 is SGHTA and CDR2 is FQGNSA. The CDR3 region has the DNA TGTGCCAGCAGCTACGGACTAGCGGAGGGCAGGGAGACCCAGTACTTC. Translating gives CASSYGLAEGRETQYF.

This clone has just a few counts. The J gene is TRBJ2-5, the V gene TRBV6-2 or TRBV6-3; 9 bases line up with TRBD1. The V segment lost 4 bases and the J segment 5 bases; nucleotides outside the gene matches: 2. The CDR3 is 13 residues long. Germline assignment: CDR1 MNHEY and CDR2 SVGEGT. Here the CDR3 DNA reads TGTGCCAGCAGTTTCGACAGGGGGGAGACCCAGTACTTC. This encodes CASSFDRGETQYF.

V gene TRBV2 combines with J gene TRBJ2-6, with a possible D match to TRBD1 (6 bases). V lost 3 bases and J lost 4, with 10 bases in between. The germline CDR1 and CDR2 sequences are SNHLY and FYNNEI. CDR3 length: 15 residues. The CDR3 region is CASSEGALGANVLTF. In DNA form, the CDR3 reads TGTGCCAGCAGTGAGGGGGCGTTGGGGGCCAACGTCCTGACTTTC.

The chain combines TRBV5-1 with TRBJ2-7, with 10 bases identical to TRBD1. Germline CDR1 reads SGHRS; CDR2 reads YFSETQ. This CDR3 has 15 residues. V lost 4 bases to trimming and J lost 5 bases; unmatched junction nucleotides: 9. The CDR3, as DNA: TGCGCCAGCAGCGTATGGGGACAGGGGAGTGACGAGCAGTACTTC. This codes for CASSVWGQGSDEQYF.

The chain uses TRBV7-3 and TRBJ2-2, with 8 bases fitting TRBD1. The CDR3 runs 16 residues. Germline values: CDR1 SGHTA, CDR2 FQGTGA. Trimming at V came to 5 bases and at J to 0 bases, leaving 5 bases not matched to a gene. DNA for the CDR3: TGTGCCAGCAGCCCATCAGGGGGCGCGAACACCGGGGAGCTGTTTTTT. It is translated as CASSPSGGANTGELFF.

This clone has a single count. This chain links TRBV30 with TRBJ2-3; D is possibly TRBD1 (5 bases). Deletions cut 5 bases from V and 6 bases from J, with 15 bases between. The germline V gene encodes CDR1 GTSNPN and CDR2 SVGIG (reference sequence). The CDR3 is 13 amino acids. CDR3 nucleotides: TGTGCCTGGGGGGCTAGACCTCTGGATACGCAGTATTTT. It translates to CAWGARPLDTQYF.

The J gene is TRBJ1-2, the V gene TRBV24-1; D is possibly TRBD1 (5 bases). This CDR3 contains 16 residues. Germline assignment: CDR1 KGHDR and CDR2 SFDVKD. V was shortened by 3 bases and J by 0 bases, with 13 bases between the two germline ends. The CDR3 spells CATSDPMGGANYGYTF. CDR3 coding DNA: TGTGCCACCAGTGATCCCATGGGGGGAGCTAACTATGGCTACACCTTC.

This clone was picked up a small number of times. The chain links TRBV6-5 to TRBJ2-2; D is possibly TRBD1 (5 bases). Germline V gives CDR1 MNHEY, CDR2 SVGAGI. Trimming cost V 0 bases and J 2 bases, with 7 bases left between them. The CDR3 has 15 amino acids. The CDR3 is CASSYSGQNTGELFF. CDR3 sequence (DNA): TGTGCCAGCAGTTACTCCGGACAAAACACCGGGGAGCTGTTTTTT.

The rearrangement links TRBV28 to TRBJ1-6, with D tentatively TRBD1 (5 bases). The germline V gene has CDR1 MDHEN and CDR2 SYDVKM. Trimming took off 1 base at V and 8 bases at J, with 12 bases between the two ends. The CDR3 has 15 amino acids. The CDR3 reads CASSLSGREDSPLHF. CDR3 DNA: TGTGCCAGCAGTTTATCGGGCAGGGAGGATTCACCCCTCCACTTT.

The rearrangement links TRBV24-1 to TRBJ2-4; D is perhaps TRBD1 (6 bases). Germline CDR1 KGHDR, CDR2 SFDVKD. The CDR3 loop spans 16 amino acids. V lost 3 bases and J 3 bases, leaving 14 bases between the germline ends. The CDR3 DNA reads as TGTGCCACCAGTGATGGGACCGGGACAAGCAAAAACATTCAGTACTTC. This translates into CATSDGTGTSKNIQYF.

V is TRBV3-1 (or the pseudogene TRBV3-2) and J is TRBJ1-4, with 9 nucleotides matching TRBD1. The V and J ends lost 3 bases and 0 bases, in that order; junction bases with no gene match: 8. The CDR3 length is 18 residues. Germline V gene lookup returns CDR1 LGHDT and CDR2 YNNKEL (reference sequence). This CDR3 is CASSQDRQGGATNEKLFF. DNA for the CDR3: TGTGCCAGCAGCCAGGATAGACAGGGGGGCGCAACTAATGAAAAACTGTTTTTT.